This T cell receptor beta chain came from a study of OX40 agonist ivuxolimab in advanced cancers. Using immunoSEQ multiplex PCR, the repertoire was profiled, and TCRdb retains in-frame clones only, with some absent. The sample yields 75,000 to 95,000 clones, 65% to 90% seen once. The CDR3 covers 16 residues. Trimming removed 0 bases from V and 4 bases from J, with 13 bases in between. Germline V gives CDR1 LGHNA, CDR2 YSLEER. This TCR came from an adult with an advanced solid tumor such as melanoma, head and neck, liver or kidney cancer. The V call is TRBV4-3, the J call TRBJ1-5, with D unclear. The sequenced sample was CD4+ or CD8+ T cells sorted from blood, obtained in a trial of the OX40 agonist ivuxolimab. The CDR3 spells CASSQDYGSPNQPQHF. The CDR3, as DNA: TGCGCCAGCAGCCAAGATTACGGGTCTCCGAATCAGCCCCAGCATTTT.